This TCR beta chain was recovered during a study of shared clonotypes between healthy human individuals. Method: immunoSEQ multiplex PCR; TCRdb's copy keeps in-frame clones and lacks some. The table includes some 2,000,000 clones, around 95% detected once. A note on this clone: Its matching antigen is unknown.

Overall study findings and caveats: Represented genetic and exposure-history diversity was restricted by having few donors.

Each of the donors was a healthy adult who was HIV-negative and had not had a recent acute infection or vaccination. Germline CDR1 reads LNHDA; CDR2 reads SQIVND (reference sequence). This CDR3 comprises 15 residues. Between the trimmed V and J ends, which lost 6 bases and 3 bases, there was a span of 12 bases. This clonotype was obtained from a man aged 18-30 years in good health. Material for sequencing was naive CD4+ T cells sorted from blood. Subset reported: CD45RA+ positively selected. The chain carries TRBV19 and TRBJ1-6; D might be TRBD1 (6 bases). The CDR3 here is CASSPRDNYNSPLHF. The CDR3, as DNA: TGTGCCAGTAGCCCTCGGGACAACTATAATTCACCCCTCCACTTT. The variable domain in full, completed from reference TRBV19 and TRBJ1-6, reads DGGITQSPKYLFRKEGQNVTLSCEQNLNHDAMYWYRQDPGQGLRLIYYSQIVNDFQKGDIAEGYSVSREKKESFPLTVTSAQKNPTAFYLCASSPRDNYNSPLHFGNGTRLTVT.